What follows are 7 T cell receptor beta chains derived from one specimen sequenced in a study of human T cells and chemical hapten exposure. Documented time point: patch test 1, 2 weeks after DPC sensitization. Treatment indicated: therapeutic diphenylcyclopropenone sensitization with weekly scalp DPC. From the RACE reads, TCRdb called clonotypes with MiXCR, one entry per CDR3 protein. Found here are around 52,000 distinct CDR3 sequences, about 9.3% of them singletons; the top ten hold 10% to 15%. Sequencing used whole blood, obtained in connection with sensitization to the hapten diphenylcyclopropenone (DPC). The source of these receptors is a woman in her forties with alopecia areata. Some clones in this sample may be carry-over from other donors' samples.

This clonotype was counted at least ten times. The chain joins TRBV7-9 to TRBJ2-2; TRBD1 aligns across 7 bases. Trimming at V came to 3 bases and at J to 0 bases, leaving 4 bases not matched to a gene. Germline V gene sequence: CDR1 SEHNR, CDR2 FQNEAQ (reference sequence). CDR3 length: 16 amino acids. CDR3 bases: TGTGCCAGCAGCTTCAGGACAGGAACGAACACCGGGGAGCTGTTTTTT. Protein: CASSFRTGTNTGELFF.

This clonotype was counted many times. The chain is built from TRBV2 and TRBJ2-1; D call uncertain. Germline CDR1 reads SNHLY; CDR2 reads FYNNEI. Trimming removed 6 bases from V and 14 bases from J, with 14 bases in between. CDR3 length: 11 residues. CDR3 residues: CASSADRLEFF. For the CDR3, the DNA is TGTGCCAGCAGCGCTGACCGATTGGAGTTCTTC. The variable domain in full, completed from reference TRBV2 and TRBJ2-1, reads EPEVTQTPSHQVTQMGQEVILRCVPISNHLYFYWYRQILGQKVEFLVSFYNNEISEKSEIFDDQFSVERPDGSNFTLKIRSTKLEDSAMYFCASSADRLEFFGPGTRLTVL.

This clonotype was observed many times. V is TRBV7-8 and J is TRBJ1-6; D may be TRBD1 (6 bases). The germline gives CDR1 SGHVS, CDR2 FQNEAQ. The ends were cut back, 0 bases at V and 7 bases at J, with 13 bases in the middle. The CDR3 runs 16 residues. The CDR3 DNA is TGTGCCAGCAGCTTAGCGCAGGGGTGGGGGAATTCACCCCTCCACTTT. This sequence encodes CASSLAQGWGNSPLHF.

V is TRBV28 and J is TRBJ2-5; 9 nucleotides agree with TRBD2. Germline lookup yields CDR1 MDHEN and CDR2 SYDVKM. V shed 4 bases and J 8 bases; nucleotides not matched to a gene: 8. The CDR3 contains 14 residues. CDR3 coding DNA: TGTGCCAGCAGTTCTCAGGGACTAGCAAAAACCCAGTACTTC. Translation: CASSSQGLAKTQYF.

This clonotype was counted ten times or more. The chain recombines TRBV7-9 with TRBJ1-1; D gene ambiguous. Trimming cost V 4 bases and J 2 bases, with 8 bases left between them. CDR1 and CDR2 (germline): SEHNR, FQNEAQ (reference sequence). The CDR3 extends over 13 amino acids. The CDR3 sequence is CASSSRFNTEAFF. DNA of the CDR3: TGTGCCAGCAGCTCTCGTTTTAACACTGAAGCTTTCTTT.

This clonotype occurred many times. The chain uses TRBV5-8 and TRBJ1-5; 8 positions agree with TRBD1. This CDR3 is built from 15 residues. Germline V CDR1 and CDR2: SGHTS, YDEGEE. V shed 2 bases and J 11 bases; nucleotides not matched to a gene: 12. The DNA for the CDR3 is TGTGCCAGCAGCTTTAGACAGGGGCGGGCTGGGTCCCAGCATTTT. This codes for CASSFRQGRAGSQHF.

This clonotype was counted at least ten times. This chain joins TRBV13 and TRBJ2-5; either TRBD1 or TRBD2 may supply D (5 bases each). There are 15 residues in the CDR3. Germline values: CDR1 PRHDT, CDR2 FYEKMQ (reference sequence). With 2 bases removed from V and 4 bases from J, the gap between germline ends came to 14 bases. The CDR3 is CASSLQRGSGETQYF. DNA for the CDR3: TGTGCCAGCAGCTTACAGAGGGGAAGTGGAGAGACCCAGTACTTC. Full variable domain (missing parts from reference TRBV13 and TRBJ2-5): AAGVIQSPRHLIKEKRETATLKCYPIPRHDTVYWYQQGPGQDPQFLISFYEKMQSDKGSIPDRFSAQQFSDYHSELNMSSLELGDSALYFCASSLQRGSGETQYFGPGTRLLVL.